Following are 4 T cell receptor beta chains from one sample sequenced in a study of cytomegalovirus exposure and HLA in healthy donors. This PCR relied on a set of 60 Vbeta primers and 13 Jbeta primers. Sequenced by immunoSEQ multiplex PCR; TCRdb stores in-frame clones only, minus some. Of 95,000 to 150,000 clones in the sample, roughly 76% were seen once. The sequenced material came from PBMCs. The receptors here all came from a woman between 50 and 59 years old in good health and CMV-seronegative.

The CDR3 coding sequence is TGTGCCAGCAGCTTAGGTGGCAGGGAAGAGACCCAGTACTTC. It specifies CASSLGGREETQYF. The V and J genes are TRBV7-9 and TRBJ2-5; TRBD1 is a possible D gene (5 bases). V was pared by 1 base and J by 3 bases, with 9 bases between. The CDR3 sequence is 14 residues long. The germline V gene has CDR1 SEHNR and CDR2 FQNEAQ (reference sequence).

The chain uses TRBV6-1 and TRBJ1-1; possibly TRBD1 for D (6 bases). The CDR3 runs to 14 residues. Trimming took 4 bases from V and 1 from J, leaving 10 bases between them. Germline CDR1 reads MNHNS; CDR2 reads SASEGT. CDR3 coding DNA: TGTGCCAGCAGTGCTCAACAGGGGAACACTGAAGCTTTCTTT. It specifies CASSAQQGNTEAFF.

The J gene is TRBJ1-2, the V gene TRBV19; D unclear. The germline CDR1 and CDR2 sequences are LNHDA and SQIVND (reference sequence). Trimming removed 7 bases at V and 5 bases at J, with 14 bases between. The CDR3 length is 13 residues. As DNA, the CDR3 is TGTGCCAGTAAAAGTCGGGTAGGATATGGCTACACCTTC. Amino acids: CASKSRVGYGYTF.

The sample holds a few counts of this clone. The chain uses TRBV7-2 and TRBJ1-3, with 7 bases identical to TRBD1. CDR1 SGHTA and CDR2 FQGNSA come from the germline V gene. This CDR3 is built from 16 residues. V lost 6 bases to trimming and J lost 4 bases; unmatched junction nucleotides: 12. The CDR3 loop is CASRRQGSGDGNTIYF. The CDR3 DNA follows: TGTGCCAGCAGGAGACAGGGCTCCGGGGACGGAAACACCATATATTTT.